One and the same sample provided the 8 T cell receptor beta chains below, sequenced in a study of shared clonotypes between healthy human individuals. Produced via immunoSEQ multiplex PCR; TCRdb's table is partial and in-frame only. This sample has around 180,000 clones, with approximately 95% found just once. The sequenced material came from naive CD4+ T cells sorted from blood. Subset in this sample: CD45RA+ positively selected. Every receptor here comes from a woman younger than 45 in good health.

This chain connects TRBV6-5 to TRBJ2-3; D is undetermined. The CDR3 is 16 residues long. From germline, CDR1 is MNHEY and CDR2 SVGAGI. Trimming took off 0 bases at V and 2 bases at J, with 12 bases between the two ends. The CDR3 DNA reads as TGTGCCAGCAGTTACTCGGGTCAGATATCCACAGATACGCAGTATTTT. Translation: CASSYSGQISTDTQYF.

J is TRBJ1-6 and V is TRBV5-1; D possibly corresponds to TRBD1 (6 bases). This CDR3 region has 18 residues. V lost 2 bases and J 6 bases, leaving 21 bases between the germline ends. The germline gives CDR1 SGHRS, CDR2 YFSETQ. CDR3 nucleotides: TGCGCCAGCAGCTTTTCCTCCGGGGGGCGCGGCGCTAATTCACCCCTCCACTTT. Its translation: CASSFSSGGRGANSPLHF.

This clone was detected once. The rearrangement joins TRBV19 to TRBJ2-7; D perhaps matches TRBD1 (7 bases). Germline V gene lookup returns CDR1 LNHDA and CDR2 SQIVND (reference sequence). This CDR3 contains 13 residues. Trimming took 10 bases from V and 6 from J, leaving 19 bases between them. The CDR3 spells CATAGTVESEQYF. The CDR3 DNA reads TGTGCCACCGCGGGGACAGTCGAGAGCGAGCAGTACTTC.

V usage is TRBV27 and J usage is TRBJ1-1; D may be TRBD1 (5 bases). Germline-derived CDR1 and CDR2 are MNHEY and SMNVEV (reference sequence). CDR3 length: 18 residues. V gave up 3 bases and J gave up 3 bases, with 23 bases separating them. The CDR3 loop is CASSLEAGRTGGHTEAFF. The CDR3 DNA reads as TGTGCCAGCAGTTTGGAGGCAGGGCGAACTGGGGGACACACTGAAGCTTTCTTT.

The V call is TRBV28, the J call TRBJ2-7, with 9 bases that match TRBD1. In germline, CDR1 is MDHEN, CDR2 SYDVKM. The CDR3 is 15 residues long. J was trimmed by 1 base and V by 2 bases; bases with no gene match: 3. The CDR3 DNA follows: TGTGCCAGCAGTTTAACGACAGGGGGGTCCTACGAGCAGTACTTC. It codes for CASSLTTGGSYEQYF.

The rearrangement joins TRBV5-4 to TRBJ2-7; TRBD1 matches at 10 bases. The CDR3 consists of 13 residues. Germline CDR1 is SGHNT and CDR2 is YYREEE (reference sequence). V lost 2 bases, J lost 7 bases, and 3 bases stayed unmatched. The CDR3 protein is CASSLGTGDEQYF. In DNA form, the CDR3 reads TGTGCCAGCAGCTTAGGGACAGGGGATGAGCAGTACTTC.

This clone was detected only once. The V and J genes are TRBV5-1 and TRBJ2-6; no firm D call. Trimming shortened V by 2 bases and J by 0 bases, and 12 bases separated the two germline ends. Germline V lookup: CDR1 SGHRS, CDR2 YFSETQ. The CDR3 is 17 residues long. CDR3: CASSFISGNSGANVLTF. The CDR3, as DNA: TGCGCCAGCAGCTTTATAAGTGGAAACTCTGGGGCCAACGTCCTGACTTTC.

This chain links TRBV2 with TRBJ2-2, with 9 nucleotides matching TRBD1. V lost 6 bases to trimming and J lost 2 bases; unmatched junction nucleotides: 7. This CDR3 has 16 residues. The V gene's germline CDR1 is SNHLY and CDR2 FYNNEI. Here the CDR3 reads CASSRDRVFNTGELFF. The CDR3 bases are TGTGCCAGCAGCAGGGACAGGGTTTTTAACACCGGGGAGCTGTTTTTT.